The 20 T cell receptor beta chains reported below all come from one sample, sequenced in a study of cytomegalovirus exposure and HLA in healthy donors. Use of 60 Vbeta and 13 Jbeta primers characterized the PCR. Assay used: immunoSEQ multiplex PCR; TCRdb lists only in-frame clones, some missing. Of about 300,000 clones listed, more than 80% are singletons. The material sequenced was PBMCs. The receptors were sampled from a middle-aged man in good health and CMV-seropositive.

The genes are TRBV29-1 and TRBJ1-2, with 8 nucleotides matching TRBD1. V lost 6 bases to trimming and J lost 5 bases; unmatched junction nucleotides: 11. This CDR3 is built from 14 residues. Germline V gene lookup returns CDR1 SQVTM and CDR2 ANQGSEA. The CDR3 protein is CSVGDRSMKYGYTF. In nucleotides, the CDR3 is TGCAGCGTCGGGGACAGGTCCATGAAGTATGGCTACACCTTC. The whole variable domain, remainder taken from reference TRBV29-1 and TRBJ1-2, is SAVISQKPSRDICQRGTSLTIQCQVDSQVTMMFWYRQQPGQSLTLIATANQGSEATYESGFVIDKFPISRPNLTFSTLTVSNMSPEDSSIYLCSVGDRSMKYGYTFGSGTRLTVV.

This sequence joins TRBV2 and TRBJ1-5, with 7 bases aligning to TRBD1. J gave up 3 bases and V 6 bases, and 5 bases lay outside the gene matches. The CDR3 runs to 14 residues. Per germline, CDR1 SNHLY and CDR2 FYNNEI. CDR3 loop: CASSLQGNNQPQHF. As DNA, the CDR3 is TGTGCCAGCAGCTTACAGGGGAACAATCAGCCCCAGCATTTT.

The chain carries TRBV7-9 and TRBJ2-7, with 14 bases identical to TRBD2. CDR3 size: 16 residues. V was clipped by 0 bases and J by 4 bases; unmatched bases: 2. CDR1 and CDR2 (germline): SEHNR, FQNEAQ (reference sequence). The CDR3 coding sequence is TGTGCCAGCAGCTTAGCGGGGACTAGCGGGAGTTACGAGCAGTACTTC. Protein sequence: CASSLAGTSGSYEQYF. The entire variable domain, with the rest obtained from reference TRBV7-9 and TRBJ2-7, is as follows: DTGVSQNPRHKITKRGQNVTFRCDPISEHNRLYWYRQTLGQGPEFLTYFQNEAQLEKSRLLSDRFSAERPKGSFSTLEIQRTEQGDSAMYLCASSLAGTSGSYEQYFGPGTRLTVT.

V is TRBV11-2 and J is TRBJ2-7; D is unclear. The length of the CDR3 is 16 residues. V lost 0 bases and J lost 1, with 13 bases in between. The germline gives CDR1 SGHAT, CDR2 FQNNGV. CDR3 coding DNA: TGTGCCAGCAGCTTAGATAGTCGGGTAATATCCTACGAGCAGTACTTC. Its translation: CASSLDSRVISYEQYF.

CDR3 protein: CASSLAPTAEAFF. The CDR3 DNA reads as TGTGCCAGCAGCTTAGCGCCTACCGCTGAAGCTTTCTTT. The chain uses TRBV7-8 and TRBJ1-1; D is undetermined. Per germline, CDR1 SGHVS and CDR2 FQNEAQ. This CDR3 is 13 amino acids long. Trimming pared 0 bases from V and 6 bases from J, leaving 8 bases between.

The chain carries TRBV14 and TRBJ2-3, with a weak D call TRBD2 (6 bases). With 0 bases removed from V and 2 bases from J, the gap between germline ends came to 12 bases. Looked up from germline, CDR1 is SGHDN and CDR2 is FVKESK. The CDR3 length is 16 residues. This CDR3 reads CASSQDGGVSTDTQYF. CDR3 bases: TGTGCCAGCAGCCAAGACGGGGGAGTGTCCACAGATACGCAGTATTTT. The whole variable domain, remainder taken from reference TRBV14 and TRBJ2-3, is EAGVTQFPSHSVIEKGQTVTLRCDPISGHDNLYWYRRVMGKEIKFLLHFVKESKQDESGMPNNRFLAERTGGTYSTLKVQPAELEDSGVYFCASSQDGGVSTDTQYFGPGTRLTVL.

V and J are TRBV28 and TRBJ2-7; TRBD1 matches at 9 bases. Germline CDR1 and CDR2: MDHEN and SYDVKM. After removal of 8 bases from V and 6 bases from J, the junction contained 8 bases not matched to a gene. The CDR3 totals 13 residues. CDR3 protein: CASLGDRVSEQYF. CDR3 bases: TGTGCCAGCCTCGGGGACAGGGTTAGCGAGCAGTACTTC. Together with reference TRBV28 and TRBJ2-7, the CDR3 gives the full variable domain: DVKVTQSSRYLVKRTGEKVFLECVQDMDHENMFWYRQDPGLGLRLIYFSYDVKMKEKGDIPEGYSVSREKKERFSLILESASTNQTSMYLCASLGDRVSEQYFGPGTRLTVT.

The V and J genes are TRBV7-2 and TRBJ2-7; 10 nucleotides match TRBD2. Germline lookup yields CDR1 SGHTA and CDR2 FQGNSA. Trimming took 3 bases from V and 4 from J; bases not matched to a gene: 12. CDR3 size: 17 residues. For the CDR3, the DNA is TGTGCCAGCAGCTTTCGGACTAGCGGCGGAGGGGGATACGAGCAGTACTTC. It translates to CASSFRTSGGGGYEQYF.

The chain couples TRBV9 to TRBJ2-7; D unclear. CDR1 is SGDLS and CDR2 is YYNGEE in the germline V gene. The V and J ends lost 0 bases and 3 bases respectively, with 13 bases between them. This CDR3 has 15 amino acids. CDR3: CASSVGGIQGYEQYF. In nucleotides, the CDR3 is TGTGCCAGCAGCGTAGGAGGCATTCAAGGCTACGAGCAGTACTTC.

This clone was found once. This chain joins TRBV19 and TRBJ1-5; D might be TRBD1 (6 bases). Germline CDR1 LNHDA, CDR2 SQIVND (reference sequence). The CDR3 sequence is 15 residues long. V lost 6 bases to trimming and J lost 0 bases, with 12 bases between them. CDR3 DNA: TGTGCCAGTAGACTGCGACAGGATAGCAATCAGCCCCAGCATTTT. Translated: CASRLRQDSNQPQHF.

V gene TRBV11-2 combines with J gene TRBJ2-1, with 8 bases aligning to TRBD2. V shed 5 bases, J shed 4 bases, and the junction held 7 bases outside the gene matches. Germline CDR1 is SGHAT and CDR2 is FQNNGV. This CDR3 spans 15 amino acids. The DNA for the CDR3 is TGTGCCAGCAGCCTCTCCGAGCGGGGGTACAATGAGCAGTTCTTC. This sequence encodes CASSLSERGYNEQFF.

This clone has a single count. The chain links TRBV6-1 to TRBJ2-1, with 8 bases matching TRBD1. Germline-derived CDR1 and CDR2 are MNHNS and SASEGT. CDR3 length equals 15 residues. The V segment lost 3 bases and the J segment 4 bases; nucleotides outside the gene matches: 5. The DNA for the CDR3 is TGTGCCAGCAGTGAGGACAGGGCGATGTACAATGAGCAGTTCTTC. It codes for CASSEDRAMYNEQFF.

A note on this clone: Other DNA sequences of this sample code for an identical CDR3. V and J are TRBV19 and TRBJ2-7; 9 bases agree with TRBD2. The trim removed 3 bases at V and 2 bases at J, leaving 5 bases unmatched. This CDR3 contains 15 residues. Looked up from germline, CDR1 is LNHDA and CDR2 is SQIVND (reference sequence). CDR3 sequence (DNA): TGTGCCAGTAGTATCGGTAGCGGGAGAGCCTACGAGCAGTACTTC. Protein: CASSIGSGRAYEQYF.

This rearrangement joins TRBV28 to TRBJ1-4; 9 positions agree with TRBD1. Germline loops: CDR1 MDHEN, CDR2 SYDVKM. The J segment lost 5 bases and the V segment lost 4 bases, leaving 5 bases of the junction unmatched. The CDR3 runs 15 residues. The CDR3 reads CASSSTGGGNEKLFF. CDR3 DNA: TGTGCCAGCAGTTCTACAGGGGGCGGAAATGAAAAACTGTTTTTT.

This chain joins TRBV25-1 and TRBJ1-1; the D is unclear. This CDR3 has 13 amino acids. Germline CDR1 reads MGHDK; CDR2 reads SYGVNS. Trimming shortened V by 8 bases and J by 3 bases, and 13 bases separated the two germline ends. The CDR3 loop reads CASGEAGDTEAFF. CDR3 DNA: TGTGCCAGCGGGGAGGCCGGGGACACTGAAGCTTTCTTT.

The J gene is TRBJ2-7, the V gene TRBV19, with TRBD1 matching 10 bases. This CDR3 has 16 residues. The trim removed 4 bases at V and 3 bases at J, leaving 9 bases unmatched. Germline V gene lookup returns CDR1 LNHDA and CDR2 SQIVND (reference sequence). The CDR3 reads CASSTLRDRGNYEQYF. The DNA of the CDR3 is TGTGCCAGTAGTACCTTACGGGACAGGGGAAACTACGAGCAGTACTTC.

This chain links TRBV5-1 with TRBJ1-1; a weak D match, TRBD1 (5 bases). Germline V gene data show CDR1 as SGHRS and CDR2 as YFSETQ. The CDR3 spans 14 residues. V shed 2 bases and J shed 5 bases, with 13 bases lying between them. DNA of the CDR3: TGCGCCAGCAGCTTTCGTCGGGAGGGGACTGAAGCTTTCTTT. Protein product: CASSFRREGTEAFF.

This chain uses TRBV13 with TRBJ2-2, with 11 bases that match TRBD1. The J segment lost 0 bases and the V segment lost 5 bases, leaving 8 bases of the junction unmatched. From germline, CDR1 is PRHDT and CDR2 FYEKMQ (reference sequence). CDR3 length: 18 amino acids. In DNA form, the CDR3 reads TGTGCCAGCAGCACGTTGGGACAGGGGGAATCGAACACCGGGGAGCTGTTTTTT. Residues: CASSTLGQGESNTGELFF. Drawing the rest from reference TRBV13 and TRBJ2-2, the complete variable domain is AAGVIQSPRHLIKEKRETATLKCYPIPRHDTVYWYQQGPGQDPQFLISFYEKMQSDKGSIPDRFSAQQFSDYHSELNMSSLELGDSALYFCASSTLGQGESNTGELFFGEGSRLTVL.

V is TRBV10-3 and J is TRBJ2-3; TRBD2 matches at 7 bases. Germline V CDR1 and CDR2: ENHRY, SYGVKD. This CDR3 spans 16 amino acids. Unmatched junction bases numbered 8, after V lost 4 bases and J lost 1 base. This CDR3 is CAISAWLAERTDTQYF. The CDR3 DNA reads TGTGCCATCAGTGCTTGGCTAGCGGAGCGCACAGATACGCAGTATTTT.

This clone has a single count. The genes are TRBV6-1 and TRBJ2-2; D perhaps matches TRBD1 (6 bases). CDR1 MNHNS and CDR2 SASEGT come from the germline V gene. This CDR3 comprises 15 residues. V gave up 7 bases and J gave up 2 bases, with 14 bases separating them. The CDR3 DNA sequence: TGTGCCAGCATCCCCGACAGGCTTAACACCGGGGAGCTGTTTTTT. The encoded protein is CASIPDRLNTGELFF.